The next 5 T cell receptor beta chains were all read from a single sample in a study of regulatory and conventional T cells in RAG deficiency (dated by TCRdb to the late 2010s). Receptor libraries were prepared by the immunoSEQ multiplex PCR assay. TCRdb provides this immuneACCESS table in a form limited to in-frame rearrangements. Some clones are lacking; in checked studies, under half of them reflect an unresolved V gene, and why the rest are absent is not known. The table for this sample lists 25,000 to 35,000 clones; 80% to 95% of them were counted only once. The top ten clonotypes cover 0.82% of the sample. Before genomic DNA was extracted, regulatory T cells were isolated from blood as CD4+CD25-high CD127-low cells. These data also formed part of another study, on regulatory T cells. The second study, in turn, reports: The multiplex PCR used 52 forward TRBV primers and 13 reverse TRBJ primers, with assay-based and computational corrections for amplification bias.

Sequencing was done on a sample of Tregs sorted from blood. The receptor set was obtained from a human donor in good health.

This rearrangement joins TRBV19 to TRBJ2-3, with 11 bases identical to TRBD2. This CDR3 is built from 15 residues. V dropped 5 bases and J dropped 2; count of bases not matched to a gene: 3. Germline V CDR1 and CDR2: LNHDA, SQIVND (reference sequence). CDR3 residues: CASSSGLAVTDTQYF. The CDR3 DNA is TGTGCCAGTAGTTCGGGACTAGCGGTCACAGATACGCAGTATTTT.

The V call is TRBV14, the J call TRBJ2-3; 10 bases map to TRBD2. The germline V gene encodes CDR1 SGHDN and CDR2 FVKESK. V was clipped by 3 bases and J by 3 bases; unmatched bases: 6. The CDR3 spans 16 residues. As DNA, the CDR3 is TGTGCCAGCAGCCACCAACTAGCGGGGTTTACAGATACGCAGTATTTT. Translation gives CASSHQLAGFTDTQYF.

The V call is TRBV5-6, the J call TRBJ2-7; D possibly corresponds to TRBD2 (5 bases). Germline CDR1 and CDR2: SGHDT and YYEEEE. The ends were cut back, 0 bases at V and 7 bases at J, with 11 bases in the middle. The CDR3 contains 13 residues. DNA of the CDR3: TGTGCCAGCAGCTTGGTAGGACCGGGGGAGCAGTACTTC. Translated: CASSLVGPGEQYF.

The rearrangement uses TRBV11-2 and TRBJ1-2, with TRBD1 matching over 9 bases. The CDR3 sequence is 18 residues long. V trimming: 5 bases; J trimming: 0 bases; junction bases outside the gene matches: 13. The germline V gene encodes CDR1 SGHAT and CDR2 FQNNGV. CDR3 sequence (DNA): TGTGCCAGCAGCCTACTCCGTGGACAGGGGAACACTAACTATGGCTACACCTTC. Its protein is CASSLLRGQGNTNYGYTF. The variable domain in full, completed from reference TRBV11-2 and TRBJ1-2, reads EAGVAQSPRYKIIEKRQSVAFWCNPISGHATLYWYQQILGQGPKLLIQFQNNGVVDDSQLPKDRFSAERLKGVDSTLKIQPAKLEDSAVYLCASSLLRGQGNTNYGYTFGSGTRLTVV.

This chain joins TRBV28 and TRBJ2-1; D perhaps matches TRBD1 (6 bases). The germline V gene has CDR1 MDHEN and CDR2 SYDVKM. The CDR3 sequence is 15 residues long. The V end lost 4 bases, the J end lost 2 bases, and 12 bases lay between the germline ends. The CDR3 sequence is CASSSNRAPYNEQFF. CDR3 coding DNA: TGTGCCAGCAGTTCTAACAGGGCCCCCTACAATGAGCAGTTCTTC.